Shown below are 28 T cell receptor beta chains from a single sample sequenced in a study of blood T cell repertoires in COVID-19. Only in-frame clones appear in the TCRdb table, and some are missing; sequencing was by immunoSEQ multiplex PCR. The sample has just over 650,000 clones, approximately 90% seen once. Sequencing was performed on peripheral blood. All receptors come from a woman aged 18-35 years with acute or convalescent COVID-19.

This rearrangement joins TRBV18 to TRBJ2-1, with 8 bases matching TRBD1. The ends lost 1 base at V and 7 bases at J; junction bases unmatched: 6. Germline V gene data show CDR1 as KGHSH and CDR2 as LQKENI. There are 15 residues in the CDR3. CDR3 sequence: CASSPRTGGVNEQFF. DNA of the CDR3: TGTGCCAGCTCACCACGTACAGGGGGAGTAAATGAGCAGTTCTTC.

The CDR3: CATSDGQGARRGQYF. As DNA, the CDR3 is TGTGCCACCAGTGATGGACAGGGGGCGCGGCGGGGGCAGTACTTC. This sequence joins TRBV24-1 and TRBJ2-7; 11 bases align to TRBD1. V shed 3 bases and J 9 bases; nucleotides not matched to a gene: 9. Germline V gene lookup returns CDR1 KGHDR and CDR2 SFDVKD. The CDR3 totals 15 residues.

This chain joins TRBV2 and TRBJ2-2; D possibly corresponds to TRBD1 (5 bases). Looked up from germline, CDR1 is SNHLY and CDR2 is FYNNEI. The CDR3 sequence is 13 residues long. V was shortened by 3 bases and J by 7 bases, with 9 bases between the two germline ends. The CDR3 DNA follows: TGTGCCAGCAGTGACAGGGCTAACGGGGAGCTGTTTTTT. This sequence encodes CASSDRANGELFF.

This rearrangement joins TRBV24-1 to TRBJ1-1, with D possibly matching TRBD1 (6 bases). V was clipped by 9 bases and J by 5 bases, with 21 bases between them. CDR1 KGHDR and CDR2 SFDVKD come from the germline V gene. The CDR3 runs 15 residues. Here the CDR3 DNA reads TGTGCCACCCCTTATACATGGAGGCAGGGGACTGAAGCTTTCTTT. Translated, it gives CATPYTWRQGTEAFF.

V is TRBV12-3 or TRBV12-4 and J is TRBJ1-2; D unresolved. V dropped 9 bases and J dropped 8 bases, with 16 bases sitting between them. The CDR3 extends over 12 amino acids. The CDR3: CASATGIRGYTF. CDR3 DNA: TGTGCCAGTGCAACGGGAATAAGGGGCTACACCTTC.

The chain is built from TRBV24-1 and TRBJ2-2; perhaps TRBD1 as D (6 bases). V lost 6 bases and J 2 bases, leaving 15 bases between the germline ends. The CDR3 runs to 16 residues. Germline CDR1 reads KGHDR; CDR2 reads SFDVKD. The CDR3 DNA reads TGTGCCACCAGTAGCCCGTGGACAGATAACACCGGGGAGCTGTTTTTT. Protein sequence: CATSSPWTDNTGELFF.

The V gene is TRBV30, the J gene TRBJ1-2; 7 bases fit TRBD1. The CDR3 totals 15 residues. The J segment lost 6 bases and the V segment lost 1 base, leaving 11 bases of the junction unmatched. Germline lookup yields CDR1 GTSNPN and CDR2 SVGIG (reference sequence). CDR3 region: CAWSEDRFSVDGYTF. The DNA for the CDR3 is TGTGCCTGGAGTGAGGACAGGTTTTCGGTTGATGGCTACACCTTC.

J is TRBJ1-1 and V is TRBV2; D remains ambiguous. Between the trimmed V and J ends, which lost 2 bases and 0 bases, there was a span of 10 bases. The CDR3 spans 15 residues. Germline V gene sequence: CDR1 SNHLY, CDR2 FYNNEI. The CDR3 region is CASSENEQLNTEAFF. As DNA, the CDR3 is TGTGCCAGCAGTGAAAATGAACAGCTGAACACTGAAGCTTTCTTT.

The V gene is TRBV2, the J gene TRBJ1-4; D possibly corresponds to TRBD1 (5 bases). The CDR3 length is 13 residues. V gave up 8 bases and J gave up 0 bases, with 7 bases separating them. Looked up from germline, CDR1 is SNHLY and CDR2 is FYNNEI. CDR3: CASLGATNEKLFF. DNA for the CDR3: TGTGCCAGCTTAGGGGCAACTAATGAAAAACTGTTTTTT.

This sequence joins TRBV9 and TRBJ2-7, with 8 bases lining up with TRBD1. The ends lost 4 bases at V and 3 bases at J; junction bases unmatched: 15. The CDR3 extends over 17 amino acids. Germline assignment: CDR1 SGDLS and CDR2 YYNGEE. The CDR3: CASSPLLYDRGGYEQYF. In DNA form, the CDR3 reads TGTGCCAGCAGCCCCCTTTTATACGACAGGGGAGGCTACGAGCAGTACTTC.

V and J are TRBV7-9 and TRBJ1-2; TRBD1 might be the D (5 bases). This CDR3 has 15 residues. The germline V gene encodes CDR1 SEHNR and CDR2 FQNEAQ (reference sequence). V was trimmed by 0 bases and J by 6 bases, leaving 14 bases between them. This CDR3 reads CASSLAEGGAHGYTF. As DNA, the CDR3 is TGTGCCAGCAGCTTAGCGGAGGGAGGGGCGCATGGCTACACCTTC.

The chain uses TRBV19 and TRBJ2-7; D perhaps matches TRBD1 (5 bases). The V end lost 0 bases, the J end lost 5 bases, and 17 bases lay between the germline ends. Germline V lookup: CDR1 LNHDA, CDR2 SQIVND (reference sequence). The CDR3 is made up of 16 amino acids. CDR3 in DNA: TGTGCCAGTAGTATAGAGTACAGGAATGGTCTACACGAGCAGTACTTC. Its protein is CASSIEYRNGLHEQYF.

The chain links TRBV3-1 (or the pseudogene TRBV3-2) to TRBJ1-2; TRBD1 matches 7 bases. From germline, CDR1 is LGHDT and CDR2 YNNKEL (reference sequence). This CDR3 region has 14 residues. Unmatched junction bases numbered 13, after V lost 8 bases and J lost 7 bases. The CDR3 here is CASWLKGAKVGYTF. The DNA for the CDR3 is TGTGCCAGCTGGTTAAAGGGGGCGAAGGTTGGCTACACCTTC.

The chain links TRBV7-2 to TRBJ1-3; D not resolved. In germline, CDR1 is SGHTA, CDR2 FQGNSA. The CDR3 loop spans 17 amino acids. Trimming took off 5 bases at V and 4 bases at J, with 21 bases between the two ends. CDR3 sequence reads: CASSPRGGINAGNTIYF. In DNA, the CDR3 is TGTGCCAGCAGCCCCCGGGGAGGGATTAACGCCGGAAACACCATATATTTT.

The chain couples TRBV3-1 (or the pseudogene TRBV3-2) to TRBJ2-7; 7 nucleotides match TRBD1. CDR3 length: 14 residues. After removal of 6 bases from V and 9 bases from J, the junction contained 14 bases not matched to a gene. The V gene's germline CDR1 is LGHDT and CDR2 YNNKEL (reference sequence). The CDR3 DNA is TGTGCCAGCAGTCCCGGGACAGACTTAACAGTGCAGTACTTC. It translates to CASSPGTDLTVQYF.

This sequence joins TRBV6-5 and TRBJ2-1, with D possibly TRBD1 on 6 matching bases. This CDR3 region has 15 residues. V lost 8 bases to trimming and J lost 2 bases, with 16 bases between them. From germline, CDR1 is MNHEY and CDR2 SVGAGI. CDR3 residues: CASGYLGATYNEQFF. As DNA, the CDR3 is TGTGCCAGCGGGTACTTGGGGGCTACCTACAATGAGCAGTTCTTC.

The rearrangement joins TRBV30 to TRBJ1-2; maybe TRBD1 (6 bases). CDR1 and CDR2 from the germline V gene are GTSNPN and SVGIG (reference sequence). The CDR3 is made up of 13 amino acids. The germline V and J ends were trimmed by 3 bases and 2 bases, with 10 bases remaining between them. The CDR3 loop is CAWRWTDNYGYTF. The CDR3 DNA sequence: TGTGCCTGGAGGTGGACAGACAACTATGGCTACACCTTC.

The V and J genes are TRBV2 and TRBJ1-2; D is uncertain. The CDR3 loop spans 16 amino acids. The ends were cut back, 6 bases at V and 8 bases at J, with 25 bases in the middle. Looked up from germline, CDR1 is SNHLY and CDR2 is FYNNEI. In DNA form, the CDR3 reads TGTGCCAGCAGCAGATCTCCTACGGTTGAGGGCCCCGGCTACACCTTC. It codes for CASSRSPTVEGPGYTF.

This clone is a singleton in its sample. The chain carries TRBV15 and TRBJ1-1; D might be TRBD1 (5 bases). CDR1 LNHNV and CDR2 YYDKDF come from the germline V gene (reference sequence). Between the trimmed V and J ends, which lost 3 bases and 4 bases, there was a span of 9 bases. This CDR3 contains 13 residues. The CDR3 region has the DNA TGTGCCACCAGCAGGGGGGGTATCACTGAAGCTTTCTTT. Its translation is CATSRGGITEAFF.

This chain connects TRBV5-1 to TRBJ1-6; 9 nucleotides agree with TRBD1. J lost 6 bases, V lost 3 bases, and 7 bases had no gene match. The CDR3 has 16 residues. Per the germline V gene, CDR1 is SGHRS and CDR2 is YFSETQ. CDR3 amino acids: CASSWGDRVFNSPLHF. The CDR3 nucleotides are TGCGCCAGCAGCTGGGGGGACAGGGTTTTTAATTCACCCCTCCACTTT.

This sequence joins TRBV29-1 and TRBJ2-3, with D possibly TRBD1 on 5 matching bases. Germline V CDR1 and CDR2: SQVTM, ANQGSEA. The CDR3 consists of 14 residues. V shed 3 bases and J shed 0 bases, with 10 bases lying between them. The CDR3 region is CSVETRDSTDTQYF. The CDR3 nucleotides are TGCAGCGTTGAGACCAGGGATAGCACAGATACGCAGTATTTT.

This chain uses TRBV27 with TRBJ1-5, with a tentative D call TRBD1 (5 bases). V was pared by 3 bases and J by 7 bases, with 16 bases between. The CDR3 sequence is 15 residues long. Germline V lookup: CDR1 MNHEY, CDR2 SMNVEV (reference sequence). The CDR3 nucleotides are TGTGCCAGCAGTTTGGGGAGGGGCCTTTCGCAGCCCCAGCATTTT. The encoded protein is CASSLGRGLSQPQHF.

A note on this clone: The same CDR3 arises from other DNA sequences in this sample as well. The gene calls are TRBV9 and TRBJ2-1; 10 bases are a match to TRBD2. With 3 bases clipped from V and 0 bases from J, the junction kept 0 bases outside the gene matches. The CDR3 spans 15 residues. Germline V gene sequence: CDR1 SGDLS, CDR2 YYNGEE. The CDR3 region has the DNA TGTGCCAGCAGCGCTAGCGGGGGCTCCTACAATGAGCAGTTCTTC. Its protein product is CASSASGGSYNEQFF. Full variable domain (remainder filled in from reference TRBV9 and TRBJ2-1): DSGVTQTPKHLITATGQRVTLRCSPRSGDLSVYWYQQSLDQGLQFLIQYYNGEERAKGNILERFSAQQFPDLHSELNLSSLELGDSALYFCASSASGGSYNEQFFGPGTRLTVL.

The CDR3 sequence is CASKLAGLNTEAFF. The DNA for the CDR3 is TGTGCCAGTAAACTTGCAGGCTTGAACACTGAAGCTTTCTTT. V usage is TRBV19 and J usage is TRBJ1-1, with D unresolved. This CDR3 region has 14 residues. Germline CDR1 is LNHDA and CDR2 is SQIVND (reference sequence). With 7 bases removed from V and 0 bases from J, the gap between germline ends came to 12 bases.

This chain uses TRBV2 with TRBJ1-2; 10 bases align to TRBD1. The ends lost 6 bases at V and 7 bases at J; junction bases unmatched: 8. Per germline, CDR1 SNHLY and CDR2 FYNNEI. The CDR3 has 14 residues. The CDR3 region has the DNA TGTGCCAGCAGCGGGACAGGGGATTTGGGTGGCTACACCTTC. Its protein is CASSGTGDLGGYTF.

The CDR3 reads CASVFSQGAGANVLTF. The CDR3 nucleotides are TGTGCCAGCGTGTTCTCACAGGGCGCTGGGGCCAACGTCCTGACTTTC. The J gene is TRBJ2-6, the V gene TRBV6-6, with D possibly being TRBD1 (6 bases). The CDR3 has 16 amino acids. CDR1 and CDR2 from the germline V gene are MNHNY and SVGAGI (reference sequence). Trimming stripped 8 bases from V and 2 bases from J, with 16 bases between.

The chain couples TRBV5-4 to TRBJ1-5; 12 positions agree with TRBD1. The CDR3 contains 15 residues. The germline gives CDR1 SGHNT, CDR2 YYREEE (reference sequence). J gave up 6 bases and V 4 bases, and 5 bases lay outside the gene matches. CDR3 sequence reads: CASSTGQGAGQPQHF. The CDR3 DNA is TGTGCCAGCAGCACGGGACAGGGGGCTGGTCAGCCCCAGCATTTT.

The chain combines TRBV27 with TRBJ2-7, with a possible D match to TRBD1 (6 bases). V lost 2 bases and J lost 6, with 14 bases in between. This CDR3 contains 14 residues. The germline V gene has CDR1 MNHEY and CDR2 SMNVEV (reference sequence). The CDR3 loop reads CASSLEAGVFEQYF. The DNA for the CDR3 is TGTGCCAGCAGTTTAGAGGCAGGGGTTTTCGAGCAGTACTTC.